The entry below gives a single T cell receptor (beta chain) sequence along with its context. A sample-barcoded 5' primer and a J-beta primer mix were used in a second PCR of about 7 to 12 cycles. Researchers report that a template-switch adaptor with 12 random nucleotides tagged each cDNA molecule. TCRdb redid the calling of the 5' RACE reads with MiXCR, one entry per CDR3 protein. The sample has more than 1 million distinct CDR3 sequences; around 45% are singletons. This CDR3 has 14 amino acids. The V end lost 3 bases, the J end lost 6 bases, and 12 bases lay between the germline ends. Germline assignment: CDR1 KGHSH and CDR2 LQKENI. This specimen belongs to a study of blood T cells in healthy people across ages.

The genes are TRBV18 and TRBJ2-1, with D possibly being TRBD2 (6 bases). The TCR originated in a woman between 55 and 75 years old in good health. Sequenced sample: blood. For the CDR3, the DNA is TGTGCCAGCTCACCGGTCGGGAGCGTCAATGAGCAGTTCTTC. Residues: CASSPVGSVNEQFF. The full variable domain, its missing parts supplied by reference TRBV18 and TRBJ2-1, is NAGVMQNPRHLVRRRGQEARLRCSPMKGHSHVYWYRQLPEEGLKFMVYLQKENIIDESGMPKERFSAEFPKEGPSILRIQQVVRGDSAAYFCASSPVGSVNEQFFGPGTRLTVL.